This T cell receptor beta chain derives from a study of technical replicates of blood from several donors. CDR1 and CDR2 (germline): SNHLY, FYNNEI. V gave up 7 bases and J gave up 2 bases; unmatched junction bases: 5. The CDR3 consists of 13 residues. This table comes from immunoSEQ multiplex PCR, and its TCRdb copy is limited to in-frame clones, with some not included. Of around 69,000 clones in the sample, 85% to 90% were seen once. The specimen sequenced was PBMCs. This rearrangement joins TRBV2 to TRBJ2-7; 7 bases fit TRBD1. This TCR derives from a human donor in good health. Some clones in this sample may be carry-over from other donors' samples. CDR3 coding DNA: TGTGCCAGCACCAAAACAGGGGCCTACGAGCAGTACTTC. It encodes CASTKTGAYEQYF.